These 16 T cell receptor beta chains were sequenced from one sample in a study of regulatory T cells in long-lasting Graves disease. HTBI primers from iRepertoire and Arm-PCR of CDR3 regions yielded the TCR beta libraries. Each CDR3 protein is one row after TCRdb ran MiXCR on the multiplex PCR reads. The sample includes hundreds of thousands of distinct CDR3 sequences, 12% of them seen just once. Noted time point: newly diagnosed GD, antithyroid drugs for less than 3 months. Generation of the TCR library employed RNA extracted from PBMCs. The sample also formed part of further work on T cells in Graves' hyperthyroidism and ophthalmopathy.

The source was peripheral blood mononuclear cells (PBMCs), collected at new diagnosis, from a patient treated with antithyroid drugs. Receptors originate from a woman in her 30s with Graves disease.

This clonotype was observed a handful of times. The chain carries TRBV7-3 and TRBJ2-7; 8 bases map to TRBD1. The J segment lost 3 bases and the V segment lost 5 bases, leaving 18 bases of the junction unmatched. From germline, CDR1 is SGHTA and CDR2 FQGTGA. The CDR3 sequence is 18 residues long. The CDR3 DNA is TGTGCCAGCAGCCCAGATCAGGGGGCTAGAGTCCCCATCTACGAGCAGTACTTC. Amino acids: CASSPDQGARVPIYEQYF.

This clonotype was counted ten times or more. The genes are TRBV2 and TRBJ2-3; weak D call: TRBD2 (6 bases). The CDR3 extends over 15 amino acids. V was clipped by 8 bases and J by 2 bases, with 17 bases between them. Germline CDR1 SNHLY, CDR2 FYNNEI. This chain's CDR3 is CASFGGDDPTDTQYF. The CDR3, as DNA: TGTGCCAGCTTCGGAGGGGACGACCCCACAGATACGCAGTATTTT.

This clonotype came up many times. This chain connects TRBV7-2 to TRBJ2-3; D is uncertain. Germline values: CDR1 SGHTA, CDR2 FQGNSA. The CDR3 is 14 amino acids. The V end lost 0 bases, the J end lost 3 bases, and 7 bases lay between the germline ends. The CDR3 DNA follows: TGTGCCAGCAGCTTAGCTTTAACGACAGATACGCAGTATTTT. Its translation is CASSLALTTDTQYF.

Of note for this clonotype: The CDR3 does not close with the conserved phenylalanine or tryptophan, likely indicating a read error. J is TRBJ1-1 and V is TRBV5-1; TRBD1 is a possible D gene (6 bases). CDR1 SGHRS and CDR2 YFSETQ come from the germline V gene. Trimming removed 4 bases at V and 4 bases at J, with 8 bases between. CDR3 length: 12 amino acids. The CDR3 DNA reads TGCGCCAGCAGCGAGACAGGCACTGAAGCTTTCTCT. Protein sequence: CASSETGTEAFS.

This clonotype was picked up many times. The chain is built from TRBV3-1 and TRBJ1-2; D is undetermined. CDR3 length equals 12 residues. In germline, CDR1 is LGHDT, CDR2 YNNKEL (reference sequence). V lost 3 bases, J lost 5 bases, and 7 bases lay in between. The CDR3 DNA sequence: TGTGCCAGCAGCCAGTACAGTTATGGCTACACCTTC. Translated, it gives CASSQYSYGYTF.

In its sample, this clonotype was seen many times. The chain links TRBV11-2 to TRBJ1-2; 8 bases are a match to TRBD1. In germline, CDR1 is SGHAT, CDR2 FQNNGV. V was clipped by 5 bases and J by 0 bases; unmatched bases: 5. This CDR3 comprises 15 residues. The CDR3 spells CASSPGTGPNYGYTF. The CDR3 DNA reads TGTGCCAGCAGCCCAGGGACAGGCCCTAACTATGGCTACACCTTC. Based on the CDR3 plus reference TRBV11-2 and TRBJ1-2, the full variable domain is EAGVAQSPRYKIIEKRQSVAFWCNPISGHATLYWYQQILGQGPKLLIQFQNNGVVDDSQLPKDRFSAERLKGVDSTLKIQPAKLEDSAVYLCASSPGTGPNYGYTFGSGTRLTVV.

Ten or more counts support this clonotype. This sequence joins TRBV28 and TRBJ2-5; 9 nucleotides agree with TRBD1. This CDR3 contains 15 residues. Losses at the gene ends were 6 bases for V and 2 bases for J; bases not matched to a gene: 7. The germline CDR1 and CDR2 sequences are MDHEN and SYDVKM. The CDR3 sequence: CASRDYGTGQETQYF. The CDR3, as DNA: TGTGCCAGCAGGGATTACGGGACAGGGCAAGAGACCCAGTACTTC.

This clonotype was observed at least ten times. V usage is TRBV20-1 and J usage is TRBJ2-1, with unresolved D. Germline values: CDR1 DFQATT, CDR2 SNEGSKA (reference sequence). The length of the CDR3 is 12 residues. Deletions cut 3 bases from V and 5 bases from J, with 8 bases between. The CDR3 nucleotides are TGCAGTGCTAGCTGGGATAACAATGAGCAGTTCTTC. Protein product: CSASWDNNEQFF.

The chain's CDR3 is CASSLGFGSYTF. The CDR3 DNA reads TGTGCCAGCAGTTTAGGGTTCGGGAGCTACACCTTC. The V call is TRBV12-3 or TRBV12-4, the J call TRBJ1-2; D is uncertain. V lost 1 base to trimming and J lost 9 bases, with 9 bases between them. The CDR3 contains 12 residues.

This clonotype was observed many times. The V and J genes are TRBV20-1 and TRBJ1-4, with 8 bases that match TRBD1. The CDR3 is 12 residues long. V gave up 5 bases and J gave up 6 bases; unmatched junction bases: 2. Germline-derived CDR1 and CDR2 are DFQATT and SNEGSKA (reference sequence). The CDR3: CSAQGQDEKLFF. DNA of the CDR3: TGCAGTGCTCAGGGACAGGATGAAAAACTGTTTTTT.

The rearrangement links TRBV28 to TRBJ1-2; D not resolved. V was pared by 7 bases and J by 6 bases, with 21 bases between. The germline CDR1 and CDR2 sequences are MDHEN and SYDVKM. CDR3 length: 15 residues. Here the CDR3 reads CASTSFGVGQDGYTF. The DNA of the CDR3 is TGTGCCAGCACCTCCTTCGGCGTGGGTCAGGATGGCTACACCTTC.

This clonotype was observed a single time. A read error is possible here, since a much larger clone lies one base away. The chain recombines TRBV6-1 with TRBJ1-5; no clear D gene. The CDR3 totals 16 residues. Germline CDR1 MNHNS, CDR2 SASEGT. Trimming removed 3 bases from V and 2 bases from J, with 14 bases in between. In nucleotides, the CDR3 is TGTGCCAGCAGTGATGAACCCGCCGGGTGCAATCAGCCCCAGCATTTT. Protein product: CASSDEPAGCNQPQHF.

This clonotype was recorded many times. The chain combines TRBV20-1 with TRBJ2-1; TRBD2 agrees at 14 bases. Germline assignment: CDR1 DFQATT and CDR2 SNEGSKA (reference sequence). The CDR3 length is 15 residues. V was clipped by 0 bases and J by 6 bases; unmatched bases: 1. In DNA, the CDR3 is TGCAGTGCTAGAGACGGGACTAGCGGGAGCAATGAGCAGTTCTTC. Amino acid sequence: CSARDGTSGSNEQFF.

The V gene is TRBV29-1, the J gene TRBJ1-5; D possibly corresponds to TRBD1 (5 bases). The CDR3 has 11 residues. Trimming removed 6 bases at V and 11 bases at J, with 14 bases between. In germline, CDR1 is SQVTM, CDR2 ANQGSEA. The CDR3 region has the DNA TGCAGCGTGACAGACAGTGCGGCCCAGCATTTT. The encoded protein is CSVTDSAAQHF.

This clonotype occurred many times. The V and J genes are TRBV28 and TRBJ1-2; TRBD1 matches 7 bases. This CDR3 comprises 13 residues. J was trimmed by 4 bases and V by 3 bases; bases with no gene match: 2. Per germline, CDR1 MDHEN and CDR2 SYDVKM. CDR3: CASSFRGGYGYTF. The CDR3 nucleotides read TGTGCCAGCAGTTTCAGGGGGGGCTATGGCTACACCTTC.

This clonotype was counted a few times. This chain uses TRBV15 with TRBJ2-1, with TRBD1 identical over 9 bases. From germline, CDR1 is LNHNV and CDR2 YYDKDF (reference sequence). The CDR3 covers 17 residues. V trimming: 2 bases; J trimming: 0 bases; junction bases outside the gene matches: 5. DNA for the CDR3: TGTGCCACCAGCAGACTACCGGGACAGGGCTCCTACAATGAGCAGTTCTTC. It specifies CATSRLPGQGSYNEQFF.